These 8 T cell receptor beta chains were all obtained from the same sample, sequenced in a study of CD8 T cells in Susac syndrome. RNA was extracted with the RNeasy kit, and a quantity of 0.5 to 1 ug was reverse transcribed using random hexamers. TCRdb analysed the immunoSEQ multiplex PCR reads with MiXCR anew, one entry per CDR3 protein. The sample includes approximately 110,000 distinct CDR3 sequences, about 96% of them seen just once. Sequenced material: CD4+ T cells from PBMCs. The receptors were gathered from a human donor in good health.

This clonotype was picked up one time. This rearrangement joins TRBV27 to TRBJ2-5, with D hard to call. The CDR3 runs 13 residues. The V gene's germline CDR1 is MNHEY and CDR2 SMNVEV (reference sequence). The V gene lost 6 bases and the J gene lost 0 bases, with 8 bases spanning the gap. The CDR3 is CASRNSYQETQYF. CDR3 DNA: TGTGCCAGCAGAAATTCGTACCAAGAGACCCAGTACTTC.

J is TRBJ1-5 and V is TRBV5-1; D ambiguous. The V end lost 4 bases, the J end lost 3 bases, and 14 bases lay between the germline ends. The CDR3 has 15 residues. The germline gives CDR1 SGHRS, CDR2 YFSETQ. In DNA, the CDR3 is TGCGCCAGCAGCCCCTCTGTGGGGATCAATCAGCCCCAGCATTTT. It encodes CASSPSVGINQPQHF.

The V call is TRBV29-1, the J call TRBJ2-1, with TRBD2 as a possible D gene (5 bases). The CDR3 length is 14 residues. Germline V lookup: CDR1 SQVTM, CDR2 ANQGSEA. Trimming cost V 1 base and J 4 bases, with 11 bases left between them. The DNA for the CDR3 is TGCAGCGTTGAAGGGGGAGAAACTTACAATGAGCAGTTCTTC. Amino acids: CSVEGGETYNEQFF.

The rearrangement uses TRBV7-8 and TRBJ2-7, with D perhaps matching TRBD2 (6 bases). The V end was cut by 5 bases, the J end by 6 bases, with 14 bases between. CDR3 length: 13 residues. Germline values: CDR1 SGHVS, CDR2 FQNEAQ. The CDR3 protein is CASSPRERGEQYF. CDR3 DNA sequence: TGTGCCAGCAGCCCCCGGGAGAGAGGCGAGCAGTACTTC.

This chain uses TRBV7-2 with TRBJ2-3, with TRBD2 as a possible D gene (5 bases). This CDR3 contains 15 residues. CDR1 and CDR2 (germline): SGHTA, FQGNSA. The V end lost 1 base, the J end lost 3 bases, and 11 bases lay between the germline ends. In DNA, the CDR3 is TGTGCCAGCAGCTTAGGGGGAGTCCTAACAGATACGCAGTATTTT. Residues: CASSLGGVLTDTQYF. The whole variable domain, filled in from reference TRBV7-2 and TRBJ2-3, reads GAGVSQSPSNKVTEKGKDVELRCDPISGHTALYWYRQSLGQGLEFLIYFQGNSAPDKSGLPSDRFSAERTGGSVSTLTIQRTQQEDSAVYLCASSLGGVLTDTQYFGPGTRLTVL.

The V call is TRBV29-1, the J call TRBJ2-5, with 8 positions matching TRBD1. Germline-derived CDR1 and CDR2 are SQVTM and ANQGSEA. The CDR3 length is 13 residues. With 4 bases clipped from V and 4 bases from J, the junction kept 5 bases outside the gene matches. The CDR3 DNA follows: TGCAGCGTTGGACAGGGGATCGGAGAGACCCAGTACTTC. Translated, it gives CSVGQGIGETQYF.

The V call is TRBV18, the J call TRBJ1-1; D is uncertain. Trimming pared 1 base from V and 0 bases from J, leaving 6 bases between. The CDR3 is 14 amino acids. Germline CDR1 and CDR2: KGHSH and LQKENI. CDR3 DNA: TGTGCCAGCTCACCACGTGACCTGAACACTGAAGCTTTCTTT. This translates into CASSPRDLNTEAFF.

The chain combines TRBV5-1 with TRBJ2-5, with 8 nucleotides matching TRBD1. V was clipped by 3 bases and J by 6 bases; unmatched bases: 7. The CDR3 sequence is 14 residues long. Germline CDR1 reads SGHRS; CDR2 reads YFSETQ. The CDR3 reads CASSWTGKEKTQYF. Here the CDR3 DNA reads TGCGCCAGCAGCTGGACAGGGAAGGAAAAGACCCAGTACTTC. The full variable domain, its missing parts supplied by reference TRBV5-1 and TRBJ2-5, is KAGVTQTPRYLIKTRGQQVTLSCSPISGHRSVSWYQQTPGQGLQFLFEYFSETQRNKGNFPGRFSGRQFSNSRSEMNVSTLELGDSALYLCASSWTGKEKTQYFGPGTRLLVL.